These 13 T cell receptor beta chains came from one sample sequenced in a study of blood T cell repertoires in COVID-19. Only in-frame clones appear in the TCRdb table, and some are missing; sequencing was by immunoSEQ multiplex PCR. The data contain 60,000 to 65,000 clones, around 83% of them singletons. The sample taken for sequencing was peripheral blood. These receptors were obtained from a man in his fifties with COVID-19, enrolled during active disease.

This CDR3 is CASSARLTANEKLFF. In DNA, the CDR3 is TGCGCCAGCTCGGCCCGACTCACGGCTAATGAAAAACTGTTTTTT. The chain combines TRBV5-1 with TRBJ1-4; the D is unclear. The CDR3 has 15 residues. Germline loops: CDR1 SGHRS, CDR2 YFSETQ. Trimming left V 7 bases short and J 3 bases short, with 16 bases between.

This clone was found once. This rearrangement joins TRBV11-2 to TRBJ2-7; D call uncertain. The CDR3 covers 14 residues. The germline V and J ends were trimmed by 3 bases and 0 bases, with 9 bases remaining between them. Germline V gives CDR1 SGHAT, CDR2 FQNNGV. The CDR3 sequence is CASSLGSFSYEQYF. The CDR3 region has the DNA TGTGCCAGCAGCTTGGGCAGCTTCTCCTACGAGCAGTACTTC. Full variable domain (missing parts from reference TRBV11-2 and TRBJ2-7): EAGVAQSPRYKIIEKRQSVAFWCNPISGHATLYWYQQILGQGPKLLIQFQNNGVVDDSQLPKDRFSAERLKGVDSTLKIQPAKLEDSAVYLCASSLGSFSYEQYFGPGTRLTVT.

The CDR3 spells CASSKGSSSYNEQFF. The CDR3 coding sequence is TGTGCCAGTAGTAAGGGGTCTAGCTCCTACAATGAGCAGTTCTTC. The V call is TRBV19, the J call TRBJ2-1; a possible D gene is TRBD1 (5 bases). CDR3 length equals 15 residues. Germline CDR1 is LNHDA and CDR2 is SQIVND (reference sequence). V lost 4 bases, J lost 0 bases, and 10 bases lay in between.

CDR3 in amino acids: CASSLGSSNEQFF. CDR3 in DNA: TGTGCCAGCAGCTTGGGGTCTAGCAATGAGCAGTTCTTC. This sequence joins TRBV5-4 and TRBJ2-1; D remains unclear. Germline V gives CDR1 SGHNT, CDR2 YYREEE (reference sequence). The CDR3 totals 13 residues. Trimming removed 0 bases at V and 6 bases at J, with 7 bases between.

The chain joins TRBV20-1 to TRBJ2-1; 9 nucleotides match TRBD2. Per the germline V gene, CDR1 is DFQATT and CDR2 is SNEGSKA (reference sequence). The trim removed 3 bases at V and 2 bases at J, leaving 2 bases unmatched. The CDR3 contains 14 residues. CDR3 nucleotides: TGCAGTGCTAGTTTAGCGGGAGCCTACAATGAGCAGTTCTTC. This sequence encodes CSASLAGAYNEQFF.

The CDR3 nucleotides are TGTGCCAGCAGCTCGGAGGGGATTTATGGCTACACCTTC. This encodes CASSSEGIYGYTF. The chain combines TRBV5-4 with TRBJ1-2; TRBD1 might be the D (5 bases). The CDR3 covers 13 residues. CDR1 SGHNT and CDR2 YYREEE come from the germline V gene (reference sequence). V lost 3 bases and J lost 5, with 11 bases in between.

J is TRBJ1-5 and V is TRBV19; 8 bases line up with TRBD1. Germline trimming cut 5 bases from V and 2 bases from J; bases unmatched to any gene: 5. The CDR3 covers 15 residues. Germline CDR1 LNHDA, CDR2 SQIVND (reference sequence). The chain's CDR3 is CASSAGGSGNQPQHF. CDR3 nucleotides: TGTGCCAGTAGTGCAGGGGGCTCGGGCAATCAGCCCCAGCATTTT.

The rearrangement uses TRBV28 and TRBJ2-7; D perhaps matches TRBD2 (5 bases). Germline assignment: CDR1 MDHEN and CDR2 SYDVKM. The CDR3 is 13 residues long. Between the trimmed V and J ends, which lost 8 bases and 0 bases, there was a span of 11 bases. DNA for the CDR3: TGTGCCAGCGTGACTGGGAGCTCCTACGAGCAGTACTTC. Its protein is CASVTGSSYEQYF. The full variable domain, with the rest looked up from reference TRBV28 and TRBJ2-7, is DVKVTQSSRYLVKRTGEKVFLECVQDMDHENMFWYRQDPGLGLRLIYFSYDVKMKEKGDIPEGYSVSREKKERFSLILESASTNQTSMYLCASVTGSSYEQYFGPGTRLTVT.

CDR3 protein: CASSPQRTGTYGYTF. The CDR3 DNA follows: TGTGCCAGTAGTCCGCAGAGGACAGGGACCTATGGCTACACCTTC. This rearrangement joins TRBV19 to TRBJ1-2; the match to TRBD1 covers 8 bases. Germline V gene lookup returns CDR1 LNHDA and CDR2 SQIVND (reference sequence). With 5 bases clipped from V and 4 bases from J, the junction kept 9 bases outside the gene matches. The length of the CDR3 is 15 residues.

The chain recombines TRBV11-2 with TRBJ2-7; D remains ambiguous. The V gene's germline CDR1 is SGHAT and CDR2 FQNNGV. The CDR3 runs to 16 residues. Trimming shortened V by 4 bases and J by 9 bases, and 25 bases separated the two germline ends. CDR3: CASSSQGAAVVAGQYF. The CDR3 nucleotides are TGTGCCAGCAGCTCCCAAGGAGCAGCCGTAGTGGCCGGGCAGTACTTC.

The chain uses TRBV28 and TRBJ1-5; 12 bases are a match to TRBD1. Germline trimming cut 11 bases from V and 8 bases from J; bases unmatched to any gene: 7. Germline V gene sequence: CDR1 MDHEN, CDR2 SYDVKM. The CDR3 extends over 13 amino acids. CDR3 nucleotides: TGTGCCGGGGGACAGGGGGCTGGGGAGCCCCAGCATTTT. This translates into CAGGQGAGEPQHF.

This clone was seen only once. The V and J genes are TRBV7-9 and TRBJ1-1; 9 nucleotides align to TRBD1. V shed 3 bases, J shed 5 bases, and the junction held 13 bases outside the gene matches. CDR1 and CDR2 (germline): SEHNR, FQNEAQ (reference sequence). The CDR3 spans 17 residues. CDR3 coding DNA: TGTGCCAGCAGCTTGGAGATACAGGGGGCGATTTGGACTGAAGCTTTCTTT. It encodes CASSLEIQGAIWTEAFF.

The rearrangement links TRBV30 to TRBJ2-7; 7 bases match TRBD1. Per germline, CDR1 GTSNPN and CDR2 SVGIG (reference sequence). The CDR3 has 10 amino acids. The J segment lost 6 bases and the V segment lost 7 bases, leaving 3 bases of the junction unmatched. The CDR3 coding sequence is TGTGCCTCGACAGGGACCGAGCAGTACTTC. It encodes CASTGTEQYF. The whole variable domain, filled in from reference TRBV30 and TRBJ2-7, reads SQTIHQWPATLVQPVGSPLSLECTVEGTSNPNLYWYRQAAGRGLQLLFYSVGIGQISSEVPQNLSASRPQDRQFILSSKKLLLSDSGFYLCASTGTEQYFGPGTRLTVT.